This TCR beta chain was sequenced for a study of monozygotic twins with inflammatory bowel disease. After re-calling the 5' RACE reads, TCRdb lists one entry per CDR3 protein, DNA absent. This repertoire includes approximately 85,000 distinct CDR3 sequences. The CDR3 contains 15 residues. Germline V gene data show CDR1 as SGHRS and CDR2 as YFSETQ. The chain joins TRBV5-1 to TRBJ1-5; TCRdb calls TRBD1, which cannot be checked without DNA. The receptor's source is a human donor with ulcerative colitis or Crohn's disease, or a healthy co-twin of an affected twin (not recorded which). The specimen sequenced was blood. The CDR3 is CASSISPGQGQPQHF.